This is a list of T cell receptor beta chains from one sample in a study of T cell responses to AZD1222 COVID-19 vaccine. The repertoire was sequenced with immunoSEQ multiplex PCR; TCRdb's copy has only in-frame clones and lacks some. This sample has tens of thousands of clones, with just over 85% found just once. Sequences were derived from peripheral blood, sampled on day 0 of MenACWY control vaccination. These TCRs come from an adult in good health. The CDR3 runs from the conserved cysteine through the conserved F or W. A clone size is listed for some rows: how often the clone was seen (once, few, many), or a class if it is expanded.

j_call | clone_size | v_call | cdr3_aa
TRBJ1-3 | . | TRBV4-2 | CASSEPGQATSGNTIYF
TRBJ1-1 | . | TRBV29-1 | CSVKKETGGNTEAFF
TRBJ1-1 | . | TRBV20-1 | CSAVEGKVAFF
TRBJ1-5 | . | TRBV7-8 | CASSQKGGAGQPQHF
TRBJ1-3 | . | TRBV18 | CASSPLADRLSGNTIYF
TRBJ1-2 | . | TRBV5-6 | CASSQGGTGPNYGYTF
TRBJ1-1 | . | TRBV7-2 | CASSLGTLTGFEAFF
TRBJ1-4 | . | TRBV28 | CASWAQTNEKLFF
TRBJ2-1 | few | TRBV15 | CATSGRQGPNEQFF
TRBJ2-1 | . | TRBV7-8 | CASSPGGGSYNEQFF
TRBJ1-4 | . | TRBV4-2 | CASSQEGGGFNEKLFF
TRBJ2-5 | . | TRBV6-5 | CASSYQETQYF
TRBJ2-5 | . | TRBV11-3 | CASSFGIQETQYF
TRBJ1-2 | . | TRBV12-1 | CASSLPRHRNIGYTF
TRBJ1-5 | . | TRBV6-5 | CASSSGTEDQPQHF
TRBJ2-5 | . | TRBV15 | CATSRVSGGAETQYF
TRBJ1-2 | . | TRBV30 | CAWSVWAANGYTF
TRBJ1-2 | . | TRBV30 | CAWSYSRLWNYGYTF
TRBJ2-3 | once | TRBV5-1 | CASSLGLGLGQTFEDTQYF
TRBJ1-6 | . | TRBV7-6 | CASSTDQGNSPLHF
TRBJ1-1 | . | TRBV3-1/TRBV3-2 | CASSPLTGSMNTEAFF
TRBJ2-7 | once | TRBV21-1 | CASSKTRRRVYEQYF
TRBJ2-3 | . | TRBV19 | CASSVGQGTDTQYF
TRBJ1-3 | . | TRBV28 | CASSSIDRENTIYF
TRBJ1-1 | once | TRBV30 | CAWREIKGRVTEAFF
TRBJ2-5 | . | TRBV29-1 | CSAPRRGNEETQYF
TRBJ1-6 | . | TRBV19 | CASSIVGHNSPLHF
TRBJ2-7 | . | TRBV6-5 | CASSTVGQGNF
TRBJ1-2 | . | TRBV27 | CASTPRGGQANYGYTF
TRBJ2-5 | . | TRBV5-6 | CASTLWRLAGELQETQYF
TRBJ1-5 | . | TRBV5-6 | CASSFGGNQPQHF
TRBJ1-1 | . | TRBV30 | CAWSVSQEAFF
TRBJ2-2 | . | TRBV6-5 | CASSSNGRGELFF
TRBJ1-4 | . | TRBV5-1 | CASSLVQGTNEKLFF
TRBJ1-6 | few | TRBV4-2 | CASSQDQGDSPLHF
TRBJ1-2 | . | TRBV29-1 | CSADQGYTF
TRBJ1-2 | . | TRBV20-1 | CSASLAGGEGYGYTF
TRBJ1-1 | few | TRBV5-6 | CASSLSTNTEAFF
TRBJ1-5 | once | TRBV24-1 | CATSDPDSPYQPQHF
TRBJ1-5 | . | TRBV5-8 | CASSIPGQFNQPQHF
TRBJ1-2 | few | TRBV9 | CASSVGAGGRGYGYTF